This T cell receptor beta chain derives from a study of cytomegalovirus exposure and HLA in healthy donors. Findings of the study overall: Presence/absence results assume similar sequencing depth per donor, which may not hold. Common viral pathogens seemed, in a later analysis, to connect with several of the most significant clusters. Reports credit the classifier with highly specific, highly sensitive diagnosis of cytomegalovirus status.

With 4 bases clipped from V and 3 bases from J, the junction kept 10 bases outside the gene matches. Per the germline V gene, CDR1 is SGDLS and CDR2 is YYNGEE. The CDR3 runs to 17 residues. All donors participated as healthy donors of bone marrow. PCR primers comprised 60 Vbeta and 13 Jbeta primers. Sequencing was performed with immunoSEQ multiplex PCR; in TCRdb, only in-frame clones are kept and a portion is missing. The table records more than 85,000 clones, approximately 77% of them present only once. To note about this clone: No antigen is known for it.

This clonotype originated in a male donor in good health and CMV-seropositive. The sequencing input was PBMCs. The rearrangement uses TRBV9 and TRBJ1-2; 12 bases match TRBD1. CDR3 loop: CASSPYRDRGRDYGYTF. The CDR3 nucleotides are TGTGCCAGCAGCCCCTACCGGGACAGGGGGCGAGACTATGGCTACACCTTC. The variable domain in full, completed from reference TRBV9 and TRBJ1-2, reads DSGVTQTPKHLITATGQRVTLRCSPRSGDLSVYWYQQSLDQGLQFLIQYYNGEERAKGNILERFSAQQFPDLHSELNLSSLELGDSALYFCASSPYRDRGRDYGYTFGSGTRLTVV.